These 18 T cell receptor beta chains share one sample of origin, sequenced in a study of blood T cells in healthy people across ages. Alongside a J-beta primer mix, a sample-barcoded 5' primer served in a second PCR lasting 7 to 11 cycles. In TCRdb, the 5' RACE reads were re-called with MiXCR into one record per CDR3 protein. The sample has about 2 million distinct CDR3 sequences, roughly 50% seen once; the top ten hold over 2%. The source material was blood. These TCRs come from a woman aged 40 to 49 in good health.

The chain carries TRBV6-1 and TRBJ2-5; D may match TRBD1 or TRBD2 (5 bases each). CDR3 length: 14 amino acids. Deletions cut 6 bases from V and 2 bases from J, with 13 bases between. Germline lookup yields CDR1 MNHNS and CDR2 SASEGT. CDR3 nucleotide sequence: TGTGCCAGCAGAATTGGGACGGTACAAGAGACCCAGTACTTC. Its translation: CASRIGTVQETQYF.

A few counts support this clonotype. In DNA form, the CDR3 reads TGTGCCAGCATGATAGACGGGAACATTCAGTACTTC. Protein sequence: CASMIDGNIQYF. The rearrangement joins TRBV2 to TRBJ2-4; no clear D. CDR3 length: 12 amino acids. Deletions cut 7 bases from V and 7 bases from J, with 11 bases between. Germline V gene lookup returns CDR1 SNHLY and CDR2 FYNNEI.

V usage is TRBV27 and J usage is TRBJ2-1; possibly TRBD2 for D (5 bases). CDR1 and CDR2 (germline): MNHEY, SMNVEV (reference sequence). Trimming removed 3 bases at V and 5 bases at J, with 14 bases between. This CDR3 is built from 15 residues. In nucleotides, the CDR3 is TGTGCCAGCAGTTTTGTGGGAGCGCTGGACAATGAGCAGTTCTTC. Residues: CASSFVGALDNEQFF.

The CDR3 loop is CATSRILGATEAFF. The CDR3 DNA reads TGTGCCACCAGCAGAATTCTAGGGGCCACTGAAGCTTTCTTT. The gene calls are TRBV15 and TRBJ1-1; tentatively, D is TRBD1 (5 bases). The CDR3 sequence is 14 residues long. CDR1 is LNHNV and CDR2 is YYDKDF in the germline V gene (reference sequence). Trimming removed 2 bases from V and 4 bases from J, with 11 bases in between.

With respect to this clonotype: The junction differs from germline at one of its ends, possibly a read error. CDR3: CATGDLGQGASYSEQFF. The CDR3 nucleotides read TGTGCCACCGGTGATTTAGGGCAGGGGGCTAGTTACTCTGAGCAGTTCTTC. The V call is TRBV24-1, the J call TRBJ2-1; 8 positions match TRBD1. CDR3 size: 17 residues. Germline values: CDR1 KGHDR, CDR2 SFDVKD.

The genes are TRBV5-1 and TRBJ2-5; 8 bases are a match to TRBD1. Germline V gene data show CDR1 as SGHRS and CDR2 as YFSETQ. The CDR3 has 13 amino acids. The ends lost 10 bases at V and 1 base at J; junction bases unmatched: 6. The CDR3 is CASRDRPQETQYF. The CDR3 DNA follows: TGCGCCTCCCGGGACAGGCCCCAAGAGACCCAGTACTTC.

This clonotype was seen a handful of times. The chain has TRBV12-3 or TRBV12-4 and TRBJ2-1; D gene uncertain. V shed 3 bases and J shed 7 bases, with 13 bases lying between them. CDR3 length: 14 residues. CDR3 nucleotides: TGTGCCAGCAGTTTGCTCTTGCGGTCAAATGAGCAGTTCTTC. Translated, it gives CASSLLLRSNEQFF.

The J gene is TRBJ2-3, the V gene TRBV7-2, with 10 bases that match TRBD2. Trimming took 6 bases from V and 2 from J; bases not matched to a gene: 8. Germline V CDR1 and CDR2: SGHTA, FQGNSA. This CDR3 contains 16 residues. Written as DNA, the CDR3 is TGTGCCAGCAGGCGGGAGCGGGGGGGATCCACAGATACGCAGTATTTT. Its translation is CASRRERGGSTDTQYF.

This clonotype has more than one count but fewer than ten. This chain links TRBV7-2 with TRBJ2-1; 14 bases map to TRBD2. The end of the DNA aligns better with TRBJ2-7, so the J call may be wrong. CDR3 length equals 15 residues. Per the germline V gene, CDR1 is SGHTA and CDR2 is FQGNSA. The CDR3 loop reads CASGLAGGSYNEQYF. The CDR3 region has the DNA TGTGCCAGCGGACTAGCGGGGGGATCCTACAATGAGCAGTACTTC.

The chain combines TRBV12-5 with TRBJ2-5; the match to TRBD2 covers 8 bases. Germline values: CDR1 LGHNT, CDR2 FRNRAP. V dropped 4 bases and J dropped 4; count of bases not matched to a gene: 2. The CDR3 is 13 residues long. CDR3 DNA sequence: TGTGCTAGTGGTTATAGCGGGGTAGAGACCCAGTACTTC. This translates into CASGYSGVETQYF.

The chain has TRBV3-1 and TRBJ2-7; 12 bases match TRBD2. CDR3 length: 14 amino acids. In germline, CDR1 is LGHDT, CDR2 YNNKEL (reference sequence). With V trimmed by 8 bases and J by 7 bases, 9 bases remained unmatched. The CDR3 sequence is CASGRTSGADEQYF. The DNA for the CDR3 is TGTGCCAGCGGCAGGACTAGCGGGGCGGATGAGCAGTACTTC.

The DNA of the CDR3 is TGTGCCAGCAGCTTGTGGGGACAGACTTTTTATGGCTACACCTTC. Residues: CASSLWGQTFYGYTF. The chain employs TRBV5-4 and TRBJ1-2; TRBD1 matches at 7 bases. The CDR3 sequence is 15 residues long. J was trimmed by 5 bases and V by 1 base; bases with no gene match: 8. The germline V gene encodes CDR1 SGHNT and CDR2 YYREEE (reference sequence).

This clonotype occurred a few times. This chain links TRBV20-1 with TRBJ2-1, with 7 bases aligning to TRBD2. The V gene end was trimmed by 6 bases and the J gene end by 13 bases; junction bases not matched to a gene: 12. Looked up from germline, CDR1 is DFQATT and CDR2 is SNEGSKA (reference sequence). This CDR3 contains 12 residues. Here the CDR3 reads CSAPWGGSGQFF. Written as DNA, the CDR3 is TGCAGTGCCCCGTGGGGGGGGTCGGGTCAGTTCTTC.

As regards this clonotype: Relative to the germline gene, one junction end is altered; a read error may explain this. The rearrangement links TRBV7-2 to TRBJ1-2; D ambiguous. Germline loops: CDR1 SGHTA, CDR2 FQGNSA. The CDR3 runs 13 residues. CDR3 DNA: TGTGTCAGCAGCCTCGACAAATCCTATGGCTACACCTTC. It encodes CVSSLDKSYGYTF.

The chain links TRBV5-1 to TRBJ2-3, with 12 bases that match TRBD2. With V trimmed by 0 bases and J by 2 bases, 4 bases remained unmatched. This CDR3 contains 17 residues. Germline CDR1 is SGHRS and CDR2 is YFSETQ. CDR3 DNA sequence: TGCGCCAGCAGCTTGGGTAGGACTAGCGGGGACACAGATACGCAGTATTTT. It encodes CASSLGRTSGDTDTQYF.

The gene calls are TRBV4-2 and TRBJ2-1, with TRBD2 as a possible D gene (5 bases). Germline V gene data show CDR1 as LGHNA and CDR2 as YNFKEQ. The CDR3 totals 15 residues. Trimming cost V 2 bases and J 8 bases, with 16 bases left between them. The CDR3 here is CASSQSGDDGYEQFF. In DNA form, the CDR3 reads TGTGCCAGCAGCCAATCCGGGGATGATGGATATGAGCAGTTCTTC.

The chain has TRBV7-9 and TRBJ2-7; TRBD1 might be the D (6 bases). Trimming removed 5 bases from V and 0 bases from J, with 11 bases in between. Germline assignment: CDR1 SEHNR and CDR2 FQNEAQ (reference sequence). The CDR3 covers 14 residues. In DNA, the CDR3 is TGTGCCAGCAGCCCCCTACAGGGCTCCTACGAGCAGTACTTC. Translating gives CASSPLQGSYEQYF.

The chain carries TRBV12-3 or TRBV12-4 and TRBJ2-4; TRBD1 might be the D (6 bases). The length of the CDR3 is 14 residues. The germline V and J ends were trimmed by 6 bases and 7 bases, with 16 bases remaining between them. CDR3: CASSPDRTLNIQYF. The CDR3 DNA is TGTGCCAGCAGCCCCGACAGGACTCTGAACATTCAGTACTTC.